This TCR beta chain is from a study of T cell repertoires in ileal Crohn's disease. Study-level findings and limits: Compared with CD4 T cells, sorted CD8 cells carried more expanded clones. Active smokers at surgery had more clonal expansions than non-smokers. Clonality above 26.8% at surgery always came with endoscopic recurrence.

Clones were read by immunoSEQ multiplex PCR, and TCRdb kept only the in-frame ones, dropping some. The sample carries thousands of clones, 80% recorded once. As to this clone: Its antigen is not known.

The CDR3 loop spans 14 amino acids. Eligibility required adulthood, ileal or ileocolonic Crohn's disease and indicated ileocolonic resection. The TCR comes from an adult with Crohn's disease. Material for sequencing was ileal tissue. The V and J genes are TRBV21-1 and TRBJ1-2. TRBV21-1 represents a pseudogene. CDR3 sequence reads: CASSKLYRNYGYTF. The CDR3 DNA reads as TGTGCCAGCAGCAAATTGTACCGAAACTATGGCTACACCTTC.